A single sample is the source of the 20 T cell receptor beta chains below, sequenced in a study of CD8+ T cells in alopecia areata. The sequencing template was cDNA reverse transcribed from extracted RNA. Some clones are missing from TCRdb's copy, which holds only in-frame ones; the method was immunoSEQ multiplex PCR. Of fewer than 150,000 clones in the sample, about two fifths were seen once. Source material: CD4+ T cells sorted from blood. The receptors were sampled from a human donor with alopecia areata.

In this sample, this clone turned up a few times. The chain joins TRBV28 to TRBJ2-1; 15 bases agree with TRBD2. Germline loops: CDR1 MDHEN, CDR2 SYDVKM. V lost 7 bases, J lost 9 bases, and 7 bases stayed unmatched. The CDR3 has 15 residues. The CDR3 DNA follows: TGTGCCAGCAACGGACTAGCGGGAGGGAGCCGTGAGCAGTTCTTC. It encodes CASNGLAGGSREQFF.

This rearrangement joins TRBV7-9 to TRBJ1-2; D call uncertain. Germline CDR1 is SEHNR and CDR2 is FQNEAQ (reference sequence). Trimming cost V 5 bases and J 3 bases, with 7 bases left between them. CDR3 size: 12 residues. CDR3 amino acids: CASSDTDYGYTF. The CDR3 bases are TGTGCCAGCAGCGACACTGACTATGGCTACACCTTC.

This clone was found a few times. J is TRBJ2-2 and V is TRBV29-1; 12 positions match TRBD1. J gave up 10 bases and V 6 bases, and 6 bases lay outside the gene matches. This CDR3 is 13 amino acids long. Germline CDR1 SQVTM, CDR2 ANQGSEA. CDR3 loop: CSVAGQGAVELFF. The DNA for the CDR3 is TGCAGCGTAGCGGGACAGGGGGCGGTGGAGCTGTTTTTT.

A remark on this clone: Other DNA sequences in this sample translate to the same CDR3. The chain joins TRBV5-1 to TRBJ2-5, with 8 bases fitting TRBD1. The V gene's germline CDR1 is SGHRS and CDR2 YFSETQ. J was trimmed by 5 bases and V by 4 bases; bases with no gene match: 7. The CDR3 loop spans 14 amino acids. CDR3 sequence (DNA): TGCGCCAGCAGCACTGGACAGGGTCGGGAGACCCAGTACTTC. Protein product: CASSTGQGRETQYF.

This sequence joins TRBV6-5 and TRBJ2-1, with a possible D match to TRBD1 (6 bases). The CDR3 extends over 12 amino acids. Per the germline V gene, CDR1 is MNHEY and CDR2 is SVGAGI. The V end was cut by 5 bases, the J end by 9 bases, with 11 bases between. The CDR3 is CASSQQGGEQFF. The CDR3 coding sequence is TGTGCCAGCAGTCAACAGGGCGGTGAGCAGTTCTTC.

The CDR3 loop is CASSLQGPYEQYF. The CDR3 DNA reads as TGTGCCAGCAGTTTACAGGGGCCGTACGAGCAGTACTTC. The rearrangement joins TRBV28 to TRBJ2-7; possibly TRBD1 for D (6 bases). Trimming pared 2 bases from V and 4 bases from J, leaving 9 bases between. Germline CDR1 is MDHEN and CDR2 is SYDVKM. CDR3 size: 13 residues.

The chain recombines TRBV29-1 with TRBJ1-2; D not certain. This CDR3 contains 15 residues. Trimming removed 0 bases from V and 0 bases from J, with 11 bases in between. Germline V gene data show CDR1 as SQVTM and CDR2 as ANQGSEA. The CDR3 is CSVEDPLLTNYGYTF. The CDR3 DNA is TGCAGCGTTGAAGATCCCCTACTGACTAACTATGGCTACACCTTC.

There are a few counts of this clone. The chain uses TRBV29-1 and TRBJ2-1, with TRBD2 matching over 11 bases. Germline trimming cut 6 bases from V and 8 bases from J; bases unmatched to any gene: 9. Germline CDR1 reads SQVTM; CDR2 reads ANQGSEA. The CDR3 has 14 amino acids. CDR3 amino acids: CSVETSGSFDEQFF. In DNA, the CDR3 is TGCAGCGTCGAAACTAGCGGGAGTTTCGATGAGCAGTTCTTC.

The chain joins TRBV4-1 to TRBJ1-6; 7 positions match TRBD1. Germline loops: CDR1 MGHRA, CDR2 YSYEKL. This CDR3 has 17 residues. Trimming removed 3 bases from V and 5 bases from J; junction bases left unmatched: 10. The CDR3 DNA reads TGCGCCAGCAGCCAGACAGGGAGGCGGATCAATAATTCACCCCTCCACTTT. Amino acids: CASSQTGRRINNSPLHF.

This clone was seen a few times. The CDR3 sequence: CASSLQYSGANVLTF. CDR3 sequence (DNA): TGTGCCAGCAGCTTACAGTACTCTGGGGCCAACGTCCTGACTTTC. This chain connects TRBV5-5 to TRBJ2-6; D uncertain. Looked up from germline, CDR1 is SGHKS and CDR2 is YYEKEE (reference sequence). There are 15 residues in the CDR3. Trimming cost V 2 bases and J 0 bases, with 6 bases left between them.

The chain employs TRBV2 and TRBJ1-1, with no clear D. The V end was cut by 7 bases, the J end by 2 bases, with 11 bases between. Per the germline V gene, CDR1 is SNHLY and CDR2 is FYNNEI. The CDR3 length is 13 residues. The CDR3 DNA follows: TGTGCCAGCACCGCAGACCTCAACACTGAAGCTTTCTTT. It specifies CASTADLNTEAFF.

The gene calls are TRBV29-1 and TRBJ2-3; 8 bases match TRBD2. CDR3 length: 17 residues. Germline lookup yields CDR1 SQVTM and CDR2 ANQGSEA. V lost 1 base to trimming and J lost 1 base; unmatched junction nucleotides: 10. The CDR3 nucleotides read TGCAGCGTTGAAGGGCTACGGGAGGGAGAGCGCACAGATACGCAGTATTTT. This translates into CSVEGLREGERTDTQYF.

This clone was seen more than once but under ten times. CDR3 loop: CSVLPFVGGRALEQFF. CDR3 sequence (DNA): TGCAGCGTCCTCCCCTTTGTTGGCGGGAGGGCCTTGGAGCAGTTCTTC. The chain carries TRBV29-1 and TRBJ2-1; 9 nucleotides agree with TRBD2. V was clipped by 6 bases and J by 10 bases; unmatched bases: 19. Germline V gene sequence: CDR1 SQVTM, CDR2 ANQGSEA. The CDR3 is made up of 16 amino acids.

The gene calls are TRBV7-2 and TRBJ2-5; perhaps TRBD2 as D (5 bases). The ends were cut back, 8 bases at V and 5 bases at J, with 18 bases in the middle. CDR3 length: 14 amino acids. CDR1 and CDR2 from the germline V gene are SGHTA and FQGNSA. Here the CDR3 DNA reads TGTGCCAGCCTAACTTACAGCCCGGGGGAGACCCAGTACTTC. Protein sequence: CASLTYSPGETQYF.

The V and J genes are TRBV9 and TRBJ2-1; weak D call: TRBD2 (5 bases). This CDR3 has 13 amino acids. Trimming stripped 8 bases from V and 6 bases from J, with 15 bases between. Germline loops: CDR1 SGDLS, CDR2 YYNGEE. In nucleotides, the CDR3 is TGTGCCAGTGGGGAAACTAGAAGCAATGAGCAGTTCTTC. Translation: CASGETRSNEQFF.

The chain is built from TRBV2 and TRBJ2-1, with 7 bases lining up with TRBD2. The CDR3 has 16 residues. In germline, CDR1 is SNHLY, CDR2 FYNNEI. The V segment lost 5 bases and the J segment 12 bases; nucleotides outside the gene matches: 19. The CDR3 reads CASSPERGVKREGQFF. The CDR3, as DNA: TGTGCCAGCAGTCCTGAACGGGGAGTTAAAAGGGAGGGGCAGTTCTTC.

The CDR3 DNA reads as TGTGCCAGCAGTGGCTCAGGGGGCAATTCACCCCTCCACTTT. Amino acids: CASSGSGGNSPLHF. V gene TRBV2 combines with J gene TRBJ1-6, with 8 bases matching TRBD1. Germline values: CDR1 SNHLY, CDR2 FYNNEI. V was pared by 4 bases and J by 7 bases, with 3 bases of the junction left unmatched. This CDR3 is 14 amino acids long.

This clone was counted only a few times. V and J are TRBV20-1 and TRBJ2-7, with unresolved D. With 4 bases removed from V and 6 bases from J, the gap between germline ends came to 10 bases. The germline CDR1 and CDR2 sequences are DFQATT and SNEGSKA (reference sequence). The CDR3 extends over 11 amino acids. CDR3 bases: TGCAGTGCTACGCCGCTCTCCGAGCAGTACTTC. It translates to CSATPLSEQYF.

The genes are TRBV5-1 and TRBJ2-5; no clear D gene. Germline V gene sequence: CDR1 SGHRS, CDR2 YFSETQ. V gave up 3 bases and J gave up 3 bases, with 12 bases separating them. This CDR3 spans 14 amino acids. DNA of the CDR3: TGCGCCAGCAGCTCAAGGACGGCAAAAGAGACCCAGTACTTC. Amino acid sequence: CASSSRTAKETQYF. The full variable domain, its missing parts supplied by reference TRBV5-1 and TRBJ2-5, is KAGVTQTPRYLIKTRGQQVTLSCSPISGHRSVSWYQQTPGQGLQFLFEYFSETQRNKGNFPGRFSGRQFSNSRSEMNVSTLELGDSALYLCASSSRTAKETQYFGPGTRLLVL.

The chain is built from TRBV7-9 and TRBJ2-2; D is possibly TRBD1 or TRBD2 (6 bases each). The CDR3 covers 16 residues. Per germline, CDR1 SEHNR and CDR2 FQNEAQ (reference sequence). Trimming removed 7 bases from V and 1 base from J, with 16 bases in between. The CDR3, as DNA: TGTGCCAGCACCCAACCGGGGGCGGGGAACACCGGGGAGCTGTTTTTT. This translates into CASTQPGAGNTGELFF.